Below, 22 T cell receptor beta chains from the same sample are listed, as sequenced in a study of blood T cell repertoires in COVID-19. Clones were sequenced by immunoSEQ multiplex PCR, and TCRdb holds only the in-frame ones, with some missing. The sample records approximately 500,000 clones, roughly nine tenths being singletons. The source material was peripheral blood. These receptors originate from a woman in her 50s with COVID-19, enrolled during active disease.

The gene calls are TRBV29-1 and TRBJ1-2; no definite D call. Trimming took 0 bases from V and 6 from J, leaving 5 bases between them. The CDR3 loop spans 11 amino acids. In germline, CDR1 is SQVTM, CDR2 ANQGSEA. The CDR3 sequence is CSVEDIDGYTF. The DNA for the CDR3 is TGCAGCGTTGAAGACATAGATGGCTACACCTTC.

A single count supports this clone. The chain joins TRBV30 to TRBJ1-6; D gene unclear. The CDR3 has 14 residues. V shed 0 bases and J shed 7 bases, with 10 bases lying between them. Per the germline V gene, CDR1 is GTSNPN and CDR2 is SVGIG (reference sequence). CDR3: CAWSVRGLNSPLHF. CDR3 DNA sequence: TGTGCCTGGAGTGTTCGAGGGCTAAATTCACCCCTCCACTTT.

The V gene is TRBV30, the J gene TRBJ2-2; D gene unclear. Trimming took 1 base from V and 2 from J, leaving 11 bases between them. The CDR3 loop spans 15 amino acids. Germline loops: CDR1 GTSNPN, CDR2 SVGIG (reference sequence). CDR3 nucleotides: TGTGCCTGGAGTGAGCCCCCATATAACACCGGGGAGCTGTTTTTT. As protein: CAWSEPPYNTGELFF.

This clone showed up just a few times. The chain has TRBV24-1 and TRBJ2-5; TRBD2 is a possible D gene (7 bases). The V gene's germline CDR1 is KGHDR and CDR2 SFDVKD. The CDR3 is 17 amino acids. Trimming removed 0 bases from V and 4 bases from J, with 17 bases in between. The CDR3 DNA follows: TGTGCCACCAGTGATTTGGCACGGGGGGCGTTAAGAGAGACCCAGTACTTC. This encodes CATSDLARGALRETQYF.

J is TRBJ2-7 and V is TRBV6-1; TRBD1 agrees at 8 bases. Unmatched junction bases numbered 10, after V lost 2 bases and J lost 1 base. CDR1 and CDR2 (germline): MNHNS, SASEGT. The CDR3 length is 17 residues. CDR3 region: CASSENHGTGLSYEQYF. CDR3 DNA: TGTGCCAGCAGTGAAAATCATGGGACAGGCCTTTCCTACGAGCAGTACTTC.

The chain has TRBV5-1 and TRBJ2-3; 13 bases agree with TRBD2. J was trimmed by 4 bases and V by 4 bases; bases with no gene match: 6. Germline lookup yields CDR1 SGHRS and CDR2 YFSETQ. The CDR3 consists of 16 residues. CDR3 coding DNA: TGCGCCAGCAGCGCAACTAGCGGGGGGGGCGCAGATACGCAGTATTTT. Translation: CASSATSGGGADTQYF.

The V and J genes are TRBV19 and TRBJ1-2, with D unclear. The CDR3 has 14 residues. Per germline, CDR1 LNHDA and CDR2 SQIVND (reference sequence). V dropped 6 bases and J dropped 8 bases, with 19 bases sitting between them. The DNA of the CDR3 is TGTGCCAGTAGGCCCCGGGCAAATACGGGGGGCTACACCTTC. Its translation is CASRPRANTGGYTF.

The chain links TRBV28 to TRBJ1-5; D uncertain. This CDR3 spans 13 amino acids. Germline V CDR1 and CDR2: MDHEN, SYDVKM. Trimming shortened V by 3 bases and J by 6 bases, and 9 bases separated the two germline ends. The CDR3 is CASSLSLSQPQHF. The CDR3 DNA sequence: TGTGCCAGCAGTTTGTCTCTGAGTCAGCCCCAGCATTTT.

The chain links TRBV30 to TRBJ1-3; unclear D gene. The CDR3 contains 13 residues. V lost 1 base, J lost 2 bases, and 6 bases lay in between. In germline, CDR1 is GTSNPN, CDR2 SVGIG (reference sequence). CDR3 coding DNA: TGTGCCTGGAGTGCACAGACTGGAAACACCATATATTTT. Its protein is CAWSAQTGNTIYF.

The chain has TRBV27 and TRBJ2-7, with TRBD2 as a possible D gene (5 bases). The CDR3 has 13 residues. Trimming shortened V by 8 bases and J by 1 base, and 12 bases separated the two germline ends. From germline, CDR1 is MNHEY and CDR2 SMNVEV (reference sequence). The CDR3 DNA sequence: TGTGCCAGCGGGAACGGGATTTCCTACGAGCAGTACTTC. Residues: CASGNGISYEQYF.

The CDR3 sequence is CAWSIQGPEAFF. In DNA form, the CDR3 reads TGTGCCTGGAGTATACAGGGTCCTGAAGCTTTCTTT. V and J are TRBV30 and TRBJ1-1; weak D call: TRBD1 (6 bases). This CDR3 contains 12 residues. The V end was cut by 2 bases, the J end by 6 bases, with 10 bases between. The germline gives CDR1 GTSNPN, CDR2 SVGIG (reference sequence).

J is TRBJ2-5 and V is TRBV7-2; D is perhaps TRBD2 (5 bases). With 5 bases removed from V and 5 bases from J, the gap between germline ends came to 12 bases. This CDR3 is built from 13 residues. Per germline, CDR1 SGHTA and CDR2 FQGNSA. The CDR3 loop is CASSQAVRETQYF. The CDR3 nucleotides are TGTGCCAGCAGCCAAGCGGTGCGGGAGACCCAGTACTTC.

V usage is TRBV5-1 and J usage is TRBJ2-7; TRBD1 matches at 8 bases. Germline V gives CDR1 SGHRS, CDR2 YFSETQ. This CDR3 has 15 amino acids. The V and J ends lost 0 bases and 7 bases, in that order; junction bases with no gene match: 9. As DNA, the CDR3 is TGCGCCAGCAGCTTGGTCCAGGGGGCTGATGAGGAGCAGTACTTC. It specifies CASSLVQGADEEQYF. The whole variable domain, remainder taken from reference TRBV5-1 and TRBJ2-7, is KAGVTQTPRYLIKTRGQQVTLSCSPISGHRSVSWYQQTPGQGLQFLFEYFSETQRNKGNFPGRFSGRQFSNSRSEMNVSTLELGDSALYLCASSLVQGADEEQYFGPGTRLTVT.

V gene TRBV7-6 combines with J gene TRBJ1-1; D gene unclear. Trimming took 1 base from V and 3 from J, leaving 6 bases between them. Germline loops: CDR1 SGHVS, CDR2 FNYEAQ. This CDR3 has 13 residues. The chain's CDR3 is CASSLERYTEAFF. The CDR3 nucleotides are TGTGCCAGCAGCTTAGAGCGTTACACTGAAGCTTTCTTT.

V usage is TRBV24-1 and J usage is TRBJ2-2; D not resolved. V was cut by 0 bases and J by 6 bases, with 10 bases left in between. The CDR3 sequence is 15 residues long. The V gene's germline CDR1 is KGHDR and CDR2 SFDVKD. CDR3: CATSDLGERAGELFF. CDR3 nucleotide sequence: TGTGCCACCAGTGATTTGGGTGAGCGCGCCGGGGAGCTGTTTTTT.

The chain joins TRBV2 to TRBJ1-4, with TRBD1 as a possible D gene (5 bases). This CDR3 region has 15 residues. The germline V and J ends were trimmed by 8 bases and 8 bases, with 21 bases remaining between them. Germline-derived CDR1 and CDR2 are SNHLY and FYNNEI. CDR3 in amino acids: CASVKFGTIEEKLFF. The CDR3, as DNA: TGTGCCAGCGTCAAATTCGGGACTATAGAGGAAAAACTGTTTTTT.

This chain joins TRBV5-5 and TRBJ2-7, with a possible D match to TRBD1 (6 bases). This CDR3 is 14 amino acids long. Germline V CDR1 and CDR2: SGHKS, YYEKEE (reference sequence). Trimming removed 1 base from V and 3 bases from J, with 11 bases in between. The CDR3 nucleotides read TGTGCCAGCAGCTTGTTTGGACAGTTCTACGAGCAGTACTTC. It codes for CASSLFGQFYEQYF.

The rearrangement joins TRBV7-6 to TRBJ2-6; 7 nucleotides match TRBD1. J lost 2 bases, V lost 5 bases, and 6 bases had no gene match. Per the germline V gene, CDR1 is SGHVS and CDR2 is FNYEAQ. The CDR3 consists of 16 residues. CDR3 DNA: TGTGCCAGCAGCCCGTTAACAGGGGCTGGGGCCAACGTCCTGACTTTC. It is translated as CASSPLTGAGANVLTF.

This clone was seen just once. This chain links TRBV2 with TRBJ2-7; TRBD2 agrees at 12 bases. Unmatched junction bases numbered 7, after V lost 4 bases and J lost 6 bases. The CDR3 loop spans 15 amino acids. Per germline, CDR1 SNHLY and CDR2 FYNNEI. The CDR3 sequence is CASSGILAGGAEQYF. Written as DNA, the CDR3 is TGTGCCAGCAGTGGAATCCTAGCGGGGGGGGCCGAGCAGTACTTC.

The chain recombines TRBV5-8 with TRBJ1-2; TRBD1 aligns across 9 bases. The CDR3 totals 13 residues. Germline values: CDR1 SGHTS, CDR2 YDEGEE. V trimming: 4 bases; J trimming: 8 bases; junction bases outside the gene matches: 6. The CDR3 loop reads CASSRQGVGGYTF. The CDR3 DNA is TGTGCCAGCAGCCGACAGGGGGTTGGGGGCTACACCTTC.

A single count supports this clone. The chain is built from TRBV5-6 and TRBJ1-1; D remains unclear. The germline CDR1 and CDR2 sequences are SGHDT and YYEEEE. The V and J ends lost 4 bases and 5 bases respectively, with 9 bases between them. The length of the CDR3 is 12 residues. CDR3 sequence: CASSHGVTEAFF. As DNA, the CDR3 is TGTGCCAGCAGCCACGGGGTGACTGAAGCTTTCTTT.

The chain couples TRBV29-1 to TRBJ1-1, with D uncertain. The CDR3 covers 11 residues. Germline V gives CDR1 SQVTM, CDR2 ANQGSEA. V gave up 7 bases and J gave up 3 bases, with 9 bases separating them. The CDR3 sequence: CSAERHTEAFF. CDR3 coding DNA: TGCAGCGCAGAGAGGCACACTGAAGCTTTCTTT.